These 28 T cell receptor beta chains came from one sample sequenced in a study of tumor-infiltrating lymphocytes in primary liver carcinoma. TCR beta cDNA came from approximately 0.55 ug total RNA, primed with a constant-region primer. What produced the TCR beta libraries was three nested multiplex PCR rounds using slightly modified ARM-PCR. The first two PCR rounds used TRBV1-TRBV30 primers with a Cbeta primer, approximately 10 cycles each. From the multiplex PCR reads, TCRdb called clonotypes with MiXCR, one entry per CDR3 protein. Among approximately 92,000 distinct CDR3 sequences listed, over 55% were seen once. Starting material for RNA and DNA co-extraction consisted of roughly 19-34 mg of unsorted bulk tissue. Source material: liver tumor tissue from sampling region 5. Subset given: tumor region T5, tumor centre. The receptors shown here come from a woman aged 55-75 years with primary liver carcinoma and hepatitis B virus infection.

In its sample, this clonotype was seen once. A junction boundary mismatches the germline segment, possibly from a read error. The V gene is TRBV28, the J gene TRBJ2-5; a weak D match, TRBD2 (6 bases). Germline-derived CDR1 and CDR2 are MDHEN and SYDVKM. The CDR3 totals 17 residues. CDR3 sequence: CASRGTGGVRYQETKYF. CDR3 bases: TGTGCCAGCAGAGGTACGGGCGGGGTACGGTACCAAGAGACCAAGTACTTC.

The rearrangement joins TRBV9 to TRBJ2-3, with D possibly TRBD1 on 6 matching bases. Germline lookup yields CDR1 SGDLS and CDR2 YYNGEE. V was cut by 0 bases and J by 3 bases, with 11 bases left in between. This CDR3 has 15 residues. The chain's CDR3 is CASSVEQGVTDTQYF. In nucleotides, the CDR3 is TGTGCCAGCAGCGTAGAACAGGGAGTAACAGATACGCAGTATTTT.

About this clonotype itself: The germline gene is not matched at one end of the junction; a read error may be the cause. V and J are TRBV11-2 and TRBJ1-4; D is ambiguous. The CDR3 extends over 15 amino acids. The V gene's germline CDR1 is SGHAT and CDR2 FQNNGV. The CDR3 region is CASSYRGLSGEKLFF. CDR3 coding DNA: TGTGCCAGCAGCTACCGTGGTTTGAGTGGGGAAAAACTATTTTTT. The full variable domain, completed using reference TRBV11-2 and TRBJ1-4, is EAGVAQSPRYKIIEKRQSVAFWCNPISGHATLYWYQQILGQGPKLLIQFQNNGVVDDSQLPKDRFSAERLKGVDSTLKIQPAKLEDSAVYLCASSYRGLSGEKLFFGSGTQLSVL.

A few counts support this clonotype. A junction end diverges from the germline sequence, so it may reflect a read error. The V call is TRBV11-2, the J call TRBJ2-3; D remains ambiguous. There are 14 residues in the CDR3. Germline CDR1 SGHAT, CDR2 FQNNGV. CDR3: CASSLIPQPDTQYF. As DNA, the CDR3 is TGTGCCAGTAGCTTAATTCCACAACCAGATACGCAGTATTTT. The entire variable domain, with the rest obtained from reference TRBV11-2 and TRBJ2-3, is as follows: EAGVAQSPRYKIIEKRQSVAFWCNPISGHATLYWYQQILGQGPKLLIQFQNNGVVDDSQLPKDRFSAERLKGVDSTLKIQPAKLEDSAVYLCASSLIPQPDTQYFGPGTRLTVL.

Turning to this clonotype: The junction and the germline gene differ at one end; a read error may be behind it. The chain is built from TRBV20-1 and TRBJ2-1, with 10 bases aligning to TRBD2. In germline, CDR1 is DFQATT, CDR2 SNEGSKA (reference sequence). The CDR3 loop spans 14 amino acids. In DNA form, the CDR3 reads TGCAATGCTAAGAGCGGGAGGGGGGGCAATGAGCAGTTCTTC. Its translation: CNAKSGRGGNEQFF.

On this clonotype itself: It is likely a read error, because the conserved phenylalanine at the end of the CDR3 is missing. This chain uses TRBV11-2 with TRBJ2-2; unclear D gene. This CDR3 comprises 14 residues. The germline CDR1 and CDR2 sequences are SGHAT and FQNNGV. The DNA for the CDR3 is TGTGCCAGCAGCCAAAGACTTAACACCAGGGAGCTGTTTTCT. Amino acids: CASSQRLNTRELFS.

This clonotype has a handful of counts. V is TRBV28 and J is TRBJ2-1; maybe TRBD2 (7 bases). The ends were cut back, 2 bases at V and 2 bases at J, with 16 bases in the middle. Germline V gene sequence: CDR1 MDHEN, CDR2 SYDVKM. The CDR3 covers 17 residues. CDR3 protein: CASSLGVGGRAYNEQFF. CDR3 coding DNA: TGTGCCAGCAGTTTAGGAGTCGGGGGGCGGGCCTACAATGAGCAGTTCTTC.

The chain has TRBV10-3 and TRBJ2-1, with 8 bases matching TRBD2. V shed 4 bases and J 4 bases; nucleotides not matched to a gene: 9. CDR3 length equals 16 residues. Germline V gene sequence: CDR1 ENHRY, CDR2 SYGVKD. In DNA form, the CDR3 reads TGTGCCATCAGTGTTTCGAGCGGGAGTGTATACAATGAGCAGTTCTTC. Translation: CAISVSSGSVYNEQFF.

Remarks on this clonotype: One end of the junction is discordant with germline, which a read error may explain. The CDR3 is CASRLEGRRARQYF. As DNA, the CDR3 is TGCGCCAGCAGATTGGAAGGCAGGAGGGCCAGGCAGTATTTT. This sequence joins TRBV5-1 and TRBJ2-3, with a tentative D call TRBD2 (6 bases). Per the germline V gene, CDR1 is SGHRS and CDR2 is YFSETQ. The CDR3 sequence is 14 residues long.

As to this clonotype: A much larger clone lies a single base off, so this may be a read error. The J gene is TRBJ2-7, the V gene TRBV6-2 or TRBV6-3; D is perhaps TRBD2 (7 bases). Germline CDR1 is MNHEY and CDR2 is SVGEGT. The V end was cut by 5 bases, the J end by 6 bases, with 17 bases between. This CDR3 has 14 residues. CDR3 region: CASSDPGGACEQYF. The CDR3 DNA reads TGTGCCAGCAGTGATCCTGGGGGGGCCTGCGAGCAGTACTTC.

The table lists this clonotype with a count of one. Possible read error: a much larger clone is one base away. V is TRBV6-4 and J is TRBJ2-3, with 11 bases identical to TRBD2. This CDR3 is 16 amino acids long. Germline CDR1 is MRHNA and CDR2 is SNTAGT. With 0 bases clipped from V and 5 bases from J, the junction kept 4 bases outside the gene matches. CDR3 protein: CASSDSSGRGIDTQYF. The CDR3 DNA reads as TGTGCCAGCAGTGACTCTAGCGGGAGGGGAATAGATACGCAGTATTTT.

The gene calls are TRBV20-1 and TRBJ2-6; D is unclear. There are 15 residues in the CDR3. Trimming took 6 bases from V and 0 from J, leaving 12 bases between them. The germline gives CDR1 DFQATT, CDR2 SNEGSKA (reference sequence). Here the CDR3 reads CSARRVNSGANVLTF. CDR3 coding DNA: TGCAGTGCCAGAAGGGTAAACTCTGGGGCCAACGTCCTGACTTTC.

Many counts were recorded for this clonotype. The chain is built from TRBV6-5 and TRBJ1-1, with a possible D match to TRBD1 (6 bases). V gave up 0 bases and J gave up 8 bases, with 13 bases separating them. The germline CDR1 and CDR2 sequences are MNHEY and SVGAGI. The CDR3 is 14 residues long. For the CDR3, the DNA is TGTGCCAGCAGTTACTCGACCGGGAGGGGGGAAGCTTTCTTT. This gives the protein CASSYSTGRGEAFF.

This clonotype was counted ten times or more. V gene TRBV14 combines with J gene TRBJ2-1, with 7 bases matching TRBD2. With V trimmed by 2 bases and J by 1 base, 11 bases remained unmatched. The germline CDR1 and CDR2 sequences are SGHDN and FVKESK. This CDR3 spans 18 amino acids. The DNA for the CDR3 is TGTGCCAGCAGCCAACGACAACTAGCGCGGAAATCCTACAATGAGCAGTTCTTC. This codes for CASSQRQLARKSYNEQFF.

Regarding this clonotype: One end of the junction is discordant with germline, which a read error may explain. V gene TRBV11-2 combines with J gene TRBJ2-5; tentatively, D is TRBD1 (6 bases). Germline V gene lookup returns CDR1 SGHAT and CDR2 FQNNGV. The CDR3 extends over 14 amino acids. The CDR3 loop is CANSFDRSGETQYF. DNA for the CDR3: TGTGCCAACAGCTTCGACAGGTCCGGCGAGACCCAATACTTC. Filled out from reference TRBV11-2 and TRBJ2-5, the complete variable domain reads EAGVAQSPRYKIIEKRQSVAFWCNPISGHATLYWYQQILGQGPKLLIQFQNNGVVDDSQLPKDRFSAERLKGVDSTLKIQPAKLEDSAVYLCANSFDRSGETQYFGPGTRLLVL.

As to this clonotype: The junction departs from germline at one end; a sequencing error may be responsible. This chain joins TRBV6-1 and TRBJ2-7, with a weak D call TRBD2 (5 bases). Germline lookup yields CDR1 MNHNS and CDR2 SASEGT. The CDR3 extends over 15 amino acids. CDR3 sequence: CASREAGLATYEQYF. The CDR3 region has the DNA TGTGCCAGCAGGGAAGCAGGACTCGCAACGTACGAGCAGTACTTC.

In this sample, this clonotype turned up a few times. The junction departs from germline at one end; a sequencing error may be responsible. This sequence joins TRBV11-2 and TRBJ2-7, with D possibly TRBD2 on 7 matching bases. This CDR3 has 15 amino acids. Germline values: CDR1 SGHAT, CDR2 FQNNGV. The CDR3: CACSREGGGTYEQYF. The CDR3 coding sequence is TGTGCCTGCAGTCGAGAGGGGGGGGGCACCTACGAGCAGTACTTC.

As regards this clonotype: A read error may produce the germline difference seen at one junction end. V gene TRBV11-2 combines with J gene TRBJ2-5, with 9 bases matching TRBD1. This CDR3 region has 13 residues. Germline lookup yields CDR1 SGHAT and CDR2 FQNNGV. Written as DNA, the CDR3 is TGTGCTAGCAACCGGGACAGGGAAGAGACCCAGTACTTC. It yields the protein CASNRDREETQYF.

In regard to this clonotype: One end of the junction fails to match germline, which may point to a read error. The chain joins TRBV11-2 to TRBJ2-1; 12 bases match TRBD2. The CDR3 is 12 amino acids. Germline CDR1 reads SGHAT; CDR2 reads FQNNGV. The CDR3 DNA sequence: TGTACCAGCAGCTGGACTAGCGGGGCAGAGCAGTTC. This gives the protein CTSSWTSGAEQF. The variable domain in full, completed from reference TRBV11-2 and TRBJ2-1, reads EAGVAQSPRYKIIEKRQSVAFWCNPISGHATLYWYQQILGQGPKLLIQFQNNGVVDDSQLPKDRFSAERLKGVDSTLKIQPAKLEDSAVYLCTSSWTSGAEQFGPGTRLTVL.

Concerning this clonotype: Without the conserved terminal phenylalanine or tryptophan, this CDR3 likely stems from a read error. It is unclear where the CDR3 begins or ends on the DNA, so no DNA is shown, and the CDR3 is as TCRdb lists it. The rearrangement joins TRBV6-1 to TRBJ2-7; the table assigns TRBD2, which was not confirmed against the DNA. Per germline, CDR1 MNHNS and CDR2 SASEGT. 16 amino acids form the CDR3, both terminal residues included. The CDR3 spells CASSEPTRIQHYEEYL.

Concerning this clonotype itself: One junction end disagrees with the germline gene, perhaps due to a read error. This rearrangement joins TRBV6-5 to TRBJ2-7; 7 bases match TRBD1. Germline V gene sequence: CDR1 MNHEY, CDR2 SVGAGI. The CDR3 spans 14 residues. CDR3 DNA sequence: TGTGTCAGCATCCAGGGGGACCGGACCTACGAGCAGTACTTC. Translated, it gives CVSIQGDRTYEQYF.

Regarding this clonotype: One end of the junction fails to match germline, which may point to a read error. In DNA form, the CDR3 reads TGTGCCAGCAGCCTAGGAGCTAGCGGGAAGCTTGAGCAGTCCTTC. Amino acid sequence: CASSLGASGKLEQSF. The gene calls are TRBV11-3 and TRBJ2-1, with 9 bases that match TRBD2. CDR1 and CDR2 (germline): SGHNT, YENEEA. The CDR3 covers 15 residues. The variable domain in full, completed from reference TRBV11-3 and TRBJ2-1, reads EAGVVQSPRYKIIEKKQPVAFWCNPISGHNTLYWYLQNLGQGPELLIRYENEEAVDDSQLPKDRFSAERLKGVDSTLKIQPAELGDSAVYLCASSLGASGKLEQSFGPGTRLTVL.

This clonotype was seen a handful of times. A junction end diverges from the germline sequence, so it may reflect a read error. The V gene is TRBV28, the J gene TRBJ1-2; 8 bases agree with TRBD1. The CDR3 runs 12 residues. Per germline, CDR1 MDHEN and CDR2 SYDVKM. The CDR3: CASNRGSKGCTF. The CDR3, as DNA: TGTGCCAGCAACAGGGGGAGTAAGGGCTGCACCTTC.

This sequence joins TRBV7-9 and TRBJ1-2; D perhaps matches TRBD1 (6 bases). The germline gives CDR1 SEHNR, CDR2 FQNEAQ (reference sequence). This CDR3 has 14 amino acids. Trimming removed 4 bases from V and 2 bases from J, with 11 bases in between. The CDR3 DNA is TGTGCCAGCAGCTCCGACAGGAGCAACTATGGCTACACCTTC. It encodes CASSSDRSNYGYTF.

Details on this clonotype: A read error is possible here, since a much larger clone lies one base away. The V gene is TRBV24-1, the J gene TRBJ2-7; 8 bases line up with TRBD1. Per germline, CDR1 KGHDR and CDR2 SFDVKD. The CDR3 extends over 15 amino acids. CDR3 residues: CATNDSRTGTYEQYF. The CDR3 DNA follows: TGTGCCACCAATGATTCGAGGACAGGGACCTACGAGCAGTACTTC.

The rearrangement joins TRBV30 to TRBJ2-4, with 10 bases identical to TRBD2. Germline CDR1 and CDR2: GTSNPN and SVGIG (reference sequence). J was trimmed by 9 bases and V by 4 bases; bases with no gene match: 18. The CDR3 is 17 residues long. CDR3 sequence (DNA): TGTGCCTGGAACTCCAATGGGCTAGCGGGAGTAAACAGCATTCAGTACTTC. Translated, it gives CAWNSNGLAGVNSIQYF.

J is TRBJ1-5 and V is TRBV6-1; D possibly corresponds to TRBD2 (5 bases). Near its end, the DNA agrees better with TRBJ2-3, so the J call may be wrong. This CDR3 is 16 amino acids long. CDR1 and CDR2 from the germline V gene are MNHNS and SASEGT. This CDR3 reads CASRGWAPGLPQPQYF. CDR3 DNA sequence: TGTGCCAGCCGAGGGTGGGCCCCCGGTCTACCTCAGCCCCAGTATTTT.

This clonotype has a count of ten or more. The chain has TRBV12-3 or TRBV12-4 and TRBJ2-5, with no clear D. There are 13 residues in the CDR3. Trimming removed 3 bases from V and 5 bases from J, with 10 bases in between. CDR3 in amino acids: CASSFSGLETQYF. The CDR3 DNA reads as TGTGCCAGCAGTTTTTCAGGTTTGGAGACCCAGTACTTC.